Following are 31 T cell receptor beta chains from one sample sequenced in a study of blood T cell repertoires in COVID-19 (dated by TCRdb to 2020 to 2022). Preparation of the library involved the immunoSEQ multiplex PCR assay. Entries here come from immuneACCESS through TCRdb and include only in-frame sequences with V and J called. Some clones fail to appear in such tables; in the studies checked, an unresolved V gene covers under half of the shortfall, and the cause of the remainder is unknown. The sample table shows about 300,000 clones, and about nine tenths are seen once. The ten largest account for 1.8% of the sample. Sequenced input: peripheral blood. These receptors all come from a woman aged 25-40 years with COVID-19, enrolled during active disease.

The chain employs TRBV18 and TRBJ1-1, with TRBD1 matching over 10 bases. This CDR3 is 16 amino acids long. The V segment lost 3 bases and the J segment 4 bases; nucleotides outside the gene matches: 8. The germline gives CDR1 KGHSH, CDR2 LQKENI. The CDR3 DNA sequence: TGTGCCAGCTCACCGGTGGGACAGGGGACGGGCACTGAAGCTTTCTTT. Translation gives CASSPVGQGTGTEAFF.

The chain links TRBV28 to TRBJ1-1; the D is unclear. CDR1 is MDHEN and CDR2 is SYDVKM in the germline V gene. V gave up 0 bases and J gave up 0 bases, with 8 bases separating them. There are 15 residues in the CDR3. The DNA for the CDR3 is TGTGCCAGCAGTTTATGGCGGTCGGTGAACACTGAAGCTTTCTTT. Protein sequence: CASSLWRSVNTEAFF.

This clone was seen once. The chain links TRBV12-5 to TRBJ2-3, with D hard to call. The CDR3 length is 13 residues. The germline V gene has CDR1 LGHNT and CDR2 FRNRAP. Trimming pared 4 bases from V and 1 base from J, leaving 6 bases between. The CDR3 region has the DNA TGTGCTAGTGGTTCCTCCGGCACAGATACGCAGTATTTT. Amino acids: CASGSSGTDTQYF.

The CDR3 nucleotides are TGCGCCAGCAGCTTGGACCCGAGACAGGGGACGGGGGAGACCCAGTACTTC. Amino acid sequence: CASSLDPRQGTGETQYF. V gene TRBV5-1 combines with J gene TRBJ2-5, with 8 bases that match TRBD1. Germline CDR1 SGHRS, CDR2 YFSETQ. The V gene end was trimmed by 0 bases and the J gene end by 5 bases; junction bases not matched to a gene: 12. This CDR3 is built from 17 residues.

The V call is TRBV19, the J call TRBJ1-1; maybe TRBD1 (6 bases). V dropped 5 bases and J dropped 2 bases, with 12 bases sitting between them. The germline V gene encodes CDR1 LNHDA and CDR2 SQIVND (reference sequence). This CDR3 has 14 amino acids. The CDR3 is CASSVTGFNTEAFF. The DNA of the CDR3 is TGTGCCAGTAGTGTAACAGGGTTCAACACTGAAGCTTTCTTT.

The chain joins TRBV3-1 (or the pseudogene TRBV3-2) to TRBJ2-1; D may be TRBD1 (6 bases). Trimming left V 6 bases short and J 0 bases short, with 12 bases between. CDR1 and CDR2 from the germline V gene are LGHDT and YNNKEL (reference sequence). The CDR3 has 15 residues. The CDR3 here is CASSHTGSSYNEQFF. Here the CDR3 DNA reads TGTGCCAGCAGTCATACAGGGAGCTCCTACAATGAGCAGTTCTTC.

This sequence joins TRBV4-3 and TRBJ1-5, with 7 bases fitting TRBD1. V trimming: 0 bases; J trimming: 1 base; junction bases outside the gene matches: 3. The CDR3 runs to 16 residues. Germline values: CDR1 LGHNA, CDR2 YSLEER. The CDR3 sequence: CASSQDRGGSNQPQHF. The CDR3 DNA follows: TGCGCCAGCAGCCAAGATCGAGGGGGCAGCAATCAGCCCCAGCATTTT.

The chain joins TRBV30 to TRBJ1-1, with D possibly being TRBD1 (6 bases). The CDR3 contains 14 residues. The germline V gene has CDR1 GTSNPN and CDR2 SVGIG (reference sequence). V was trimmed by 2 bases and J by 6 bases, leaving 16 bases between them. The CDR3 bases are TGTGCCTGGAGTTTACGGGGGGCAGGGTCTGAAGCTTTCTTT. Its protein product is CAWSLRGAGSEAFF.

The rearrangement joins TRBV7-9 to TRBJ1-5, with 7 bases aligning to TRBD1. Germline assignment: CDR1 SEHNR and CDR2 FQNEAQ (reference sequence). This CDR3 has 14 amino acids. Trimming cost V 5 bases and J 4 bases; bases outside gene matches: 5. The CDR3 loop reads CASSIQGLNQPQHF. The DNA of the CDR3 is TGTGCCAGCAGCATACAGGGGTTAAATCAGCCCCAGCATTTT.

V is TRBV18 and J is TRBJ2-3; TRBD2 matches 11 bases. Germline V gives CDR1 KGHSH, CDR2 LQKENI. This CDR3 is built from 16 residues. With 4 bases clipped from V and 5 bases from J, the junction kept 8 bases outside the gene matches. The CDR3 region has the DNA TGTGCCAGCTCACGGGGGACTAGCGGAGCCGGAGATACGCAGTATTTT. Translated: CASSRGTSGAGDTQYF. Filled out from reference TRBV18 and TRBJ2-3, the complete variable domain reads NAGVMQNPRHLVRRRGQEARLRCSPMKGHSHVYWYRQLPEEGLKFMVYLQKENIIDESGMPKERFSAEFPKEGPSILRIQQVVRGDSAAYFCASSRGTSGAGDTQYFGPGTRLTVL.

This sequence joins TRBV9 and TRBJ2-7; D gene ambiguous. Trimming removed 3 bases at V and 3 bases at J, with 13 bases between. This CDR3 comprises 14 residues. CDR1 and CDR2 from the germline V gene are SGDLS and YYNGEE. This CDR3 reads CASSAVGGDYEQYF. CDR3 sequence (DNA): TGTGCCAGCAGCGCAGTTGGCGGTGACTACGAGCAGTACTTC.

V usage is TRBV13 and J usage is TRBJ1-1; D is unclear. The ends were cut back, 2 bases at V and 1 base at J, with 5 bases in the middle. Germline V gene lookup returns CDR1 PRHDT and CDR2 FYEKMQ (reference sequence). The CDR3 is 13 residues long. The CDR3 loop is CASSLNRNTEAFF. As DNA, the CDR3 is TGTGCCAGCAGCTTAAACAGGAACACTGAAGCTTTCTTT.

The chain uses TRBV6-2 or TRBV6-3 and TRBJ1-5; 12 nucleotides match TRBD1. Germline V CDR1 and CDR2: MNHEY, SVGEGT. This CDR3 region has 16 residues. V lost 1 base to trimming and J lost 7 bases; unmatched junction nucleotides: 5. This CDR3 is CASSYWGQGAGQPQHF. Here the CDR3 DNA reads TGTGCCAGCAGTTACTGGGGACAGGGGGCAGGGCAGCCCCAGCATTTT.

V gene TRBV6-1 combines with J gene TRBJ1-1; D possibly corresponds to TRBD1 (5 bases). Trimming cost V 2 bases and J 11 bases, with 15 bases left between them. The CDR3 length is 13 residues. Per germline, CDR1 MNHNS and CDR2 SASEGT. The CDR3 coding sequence is TGTGCCAGCAGTGAAAGGGGTAGGGTCATCGCTTTCTTT. It translates to CASSERGRVIAFF.

V usage is TRBV19 and J usage is TRBJ1-4; 7 bases align to TRBD1. V was pared by 7 bases and J by 8 bases, with 10 bases of the junction left unmatched. There are 14 residues in the CDR3. CDR1 is LNHDA and CDR2 is SQIVND in the germline V gene (reference sequence). The CDR3 loop reads CASTDDREVEKLFF. DNA for the CDR3: TGTGCCAGTACCGATGACAGGGAGGTAGAAAAACTGTTTTTT.

This clone was observed once. J is TRBJ2-6 and V is TRBV24-1, with D possibly being TRBD1 (6 bases). Trimming took 10 bases from V and 1 from J, leaving 16 bases between them. Germline V CDR1 and CDR2: KGHDR, SFDVKD. The CDR3 has 16 residues. The CDR3 nucleotides read TGTGCCACGGTGCGCGAACAGGGTTCTGGGGCCAACGTCCTGACTTTC. Translated: CATVREQGSGANVLTF.

The gene calls are TRBV6-5 and TRBJ1-2; weak D call: TRBD1 (6 bases). CDR3 size: 13 residues. Germline V gene sequence: CDR1 MNHEY, CDR2 SVGAGI. V was cut by 2 bases and J by 8 bases, with 12 bases left in between. The CDR3 DNA reads as TGTGCCAGCAGTTACGCCAGGGGAAGGGGCTACACCTTC. Residues: CASSYARGRGYTF.

The chain employs TRBV13 and TRBJ1-4, with D perhaps TRBD1 (5 bases). V dropped 8 bases and J dropped 11 bases, with 24 bases sitting between them. CDR3 length: 15 residues. Germline loops: CDR1 PRHDT, CDR2 FYEKMQ (reference sequence). The CDR3 here is CASGSRGGDLKKLFF. The CDR3 DNA is TGTGCCAGCGGGAGTCGAGGAGGGGACTTGAAGAAACTGTTTTTT.

The chain couples TRBV19 to TRBJ1-2, with TRBD1 as a possible D gene (6 bases). V was cut by 9 bases and J by 6 bases, with 17 bases left in between. CDR1 LNHDA and CDR2 SQIVND come from the germline V gene (reference sequence). The CDR3 runs 13 residues. This CDR3 is CASRRGSEDGYTF. The CDR3 DNA reads TGTGCCAGCAGAAGGGGGTCCGAGGATGGCTACACCTTC.

Only one count was recorded for this clone. The gene calls are TRBV5-5 and TRBJ2-1, with D maybe TRBD1 (5 bases). The CDR3 sequence is 13 residues long. Per the germline V gene, CDR1 is SGHKS and CDR2 is YYEKEE (reference sequence). The V and J ends lost 3 bases and 9 bases respectively, with 13 bases between them. CDR3 bases: TGTGCCAGCAGCTACCAGGGTGACGGTGAGCAGTTCTTC. It encodes CASSYQGDGEQFF.

The gene calls are TRBV7-9 and TRBJ2-2; 8 bases fit TRBD1. After removal of 5 bases from V and 3 bases from J, the junction contained 11 bases not matched to a gene. The germline V gene encodes CDR1 SEHNR and CDR2 FQNEAQ (reference sequence). The CDR3 has 17 amino acids. The CDR3: CASSLDRGIRHTGELFF. The CDR3 DNA sequence: TGTGCCAGCAGCCTCGACAGGGGTATTAGGCACACCGGGGAGCTGTTTTTT.

The genes are TRBV6-4 and TRBJ2-2; 7 nucleotides line up with TRBD1. CDR1 is MRHNA and CDR2 is SNTAGT in the germline V gene. This CDR3 has 14 residues. V gave up 6 bases and J gave up 0 bases; unmatched junction bases: 1. The CDR3 region has the DNA TGTGCCAGCAGCCAGGGGGCGAACACCGGGGAGCTGTTTTTT. It specifies CASSQGANTGELFF.

This clone was counted a few times. The rearrangement uses TRBV11-2 and TRBJ1-5; 11 bases map to TRBD1. The CDR3 has 13 amino acids. CDR1 is SGHAT, CDR2 FQNNGV, per germline. V was clipped by 4 bases and J by 8 bases; unmatched bases: 1. The CDR3 DNA reads TGTGCCAGCAGCTCGGGACAGGGGGAGCCCCAGCATTTT. Encoded protein: CASSSGQGEPQHF.

The chain links TRBV1 to TRBJ2-3; TRBD2 is taken as the D call from the table, unchecked against the DNA. TRBV1 is a known pseudogene. This CDR3 contains 16 residues. The CDR3 loop reads CTSSQPPRGSKDTQYF. CDR3 nucleotides: TGCACCAGCAGCCAACCTCCCCGGGGGTCCAAAGATACGCAGTATTTT.

The V call is TRBV6-1, the J call TRBJ1-3; D is uncertain. Germline V gives CDR1 MNHNS, CDR2 SASEGT. The CDR3 extends over 17 amino acids. The V gene lost 0 bases and the J gene lost 4 bases, with 16 bases spanning the gap. CDR3 coding DNA: TGTGCCAGCAGTGAAGCAATTCCCCAATGGGCAGGAAACACCATATATTTT. It specifies CASSEAIPQWAGNTIYF.

The V and J genes are TRBV2 and TRBJ1-1; 8 bases are shared with TRBD1. This CDR3 region has 14 residues. J was trimmed by 5 bases and V by 1 base; bases with no gene match: 3. Germline V gene sequence: CDR1 SNHLY, CDR2 FYNNEI. In DNA, the CDR3 is TGTGCCAGCAGTGAAGACAGGGGGTATACTGAAGCTTTCTTT. Translated, it gives CASSEDRGYTEAFF.

This chain joins TRBV5-8 and TRBJ2-7; possible D gene TRBD2, 7 bases. Germline lookup yields CDR1 SGHTS and CDR2 YDEGEE. The V and J ends lost 2 bases and 2 bases respectively, with 17 bases between them. The CDR3 runs 16 residues. DNA of the CDR3: TGTGCCAGCAGCTTTCGACGGGGGGCTGGGGCCTACGAGCAGTACGTC. This encodes CASSFRRGAGAYEQYV.

V and J are TRBV9 and TRBJ1-2; maybe TRBD1 (6 bases). Germline CDR1 is SGDLS and CDR2 is YYNGEE. The CDR3 has 14 amino acids. V lost 0 bases to trimming and J lost 4 bases, with 10 bases between them. Written as DNA, the CDR3 is TGTGCCAGCAGCGTAGGAGGGGGATCCTATGGCTACACCTTC. Translated: CASSVGGGSYGYTF.

The rearrangement joins TRBV4-1 to TRBJ2-7; TRBD2 matches at 10 bases. V lost 4 bases to trimming and J lost 9 bases; unmatched junction nucleotides: 9. Germline assignment: CDR1 MGHRA and CDR2 YSYEKL. There are 14 residues in the CDR3. The CDR3 nucleotides read TGCGCCAGCAGCCCTCTCGAAGCGGGGGGGGCGCAGTACTTC. Its translation: CASSPLEAGGAQYF.

Note on this clone: Other DNA sequences in this specimen translate into the identical CDR3. The rearrangement joins TRBV5-1 to TRBJ2-7; D unresolved. The germline V gene has CDR1 SGHRS and CDR2 YFSETQ. Trimming cost V 0 bases and J 3 bases, with 7 bases left between them. The CDR3 covers 13 residues. CDR3 nucleotide sequence: TGCGCCAGCAGCTTGGGACAAAGCTACGAGCAGTACTTC. It encodes CASSLGQSYEQYF. Variable domain in full (rest from reference TRBV5-1 and TRBJ2-7): KAGVTQTPRYLIKTRGQQVTLSCSPISGHRSVSWYQQTPGQGLQFLFEYFSETQRNKGNFPGRFSGRQFSNSRSEMNVSTLELGDSALYLCASSLGQSYEQYFGPGTRLTVT.

The V and J genes are TRBV11-3 and TRBJ2-7; the match to TRBD1 covers 11 bases. The CDR3 is 14 amino acids. CDR1 and CDR2 from the germline V gene are SGHNT and YENEEA. J gave up 6 bases and V 4 bases, and 5 bases lay outside the gene matches. Here the CDR3 reads CASSSDRGPSEQYF. The DNA for the CDR3 is TGTGCCAGCAGCTCGGACAGGGGGCCTTCCGAGCAGTACTTC.